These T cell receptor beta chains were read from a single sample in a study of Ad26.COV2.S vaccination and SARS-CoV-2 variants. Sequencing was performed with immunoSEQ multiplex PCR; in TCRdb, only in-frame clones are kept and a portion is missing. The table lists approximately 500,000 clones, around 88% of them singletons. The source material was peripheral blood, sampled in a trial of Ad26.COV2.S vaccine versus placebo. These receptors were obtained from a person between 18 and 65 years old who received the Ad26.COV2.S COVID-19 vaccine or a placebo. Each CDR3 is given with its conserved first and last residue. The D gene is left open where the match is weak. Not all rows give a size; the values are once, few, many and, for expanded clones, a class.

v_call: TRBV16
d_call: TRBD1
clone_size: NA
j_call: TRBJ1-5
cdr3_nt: TGTGCCAGCAGCCAAAGGGACAGTAATCAGCCCCAGCATTTT
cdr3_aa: CASSQRDSNQPQHF

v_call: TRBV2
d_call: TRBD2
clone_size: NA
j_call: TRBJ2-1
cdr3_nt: TGTGCCAGCAGCAGATGGACTAGCAACAATGAGCAGTTCTTC
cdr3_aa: CASSRWTSNNEQFF

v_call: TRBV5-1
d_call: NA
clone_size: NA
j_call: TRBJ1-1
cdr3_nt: TGCGCCAGCACAGGGGCTCTTGGTGGGAACACTGAAGCTTTCTTT
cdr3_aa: CASTGALGGNTEAFF

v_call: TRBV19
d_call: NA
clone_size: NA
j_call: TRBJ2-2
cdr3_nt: TGTGCCAGCACTAGGTCGAGCACCGGGGAGCTGTTTTTT
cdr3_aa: CASTRSSTGELFF

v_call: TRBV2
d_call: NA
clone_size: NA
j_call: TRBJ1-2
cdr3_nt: TGTGCCAGCCGGCAGGGCTTGTCTGGCTACACCTTC
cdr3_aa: CASRQGLSGYTF

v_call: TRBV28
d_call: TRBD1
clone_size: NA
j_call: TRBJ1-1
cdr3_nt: TGTGCCAGCAGTCGAGCAGGGGGCACTGAAGCTTTCTTT
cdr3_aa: CASSRAGGTEAFF

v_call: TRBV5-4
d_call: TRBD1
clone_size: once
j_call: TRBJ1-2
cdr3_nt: TGTGCCAGCAGACTGGGACAGGGGGTAGCTAACTATGGCTACACCTTC
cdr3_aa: CASRLGQGVANYGYTF

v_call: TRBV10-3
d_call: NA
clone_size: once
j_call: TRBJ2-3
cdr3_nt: TGTGCCATTGGGGGAATCACAGATACGCAGTATTTT
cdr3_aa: CAIGGITDTQYF

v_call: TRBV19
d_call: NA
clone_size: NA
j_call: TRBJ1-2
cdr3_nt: TGTGCCAGTAGTAACCATCGGGGACTCCTCGCTAACTATGGCTACACCTTC
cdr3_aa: CASSNHRGLLANYGYTF

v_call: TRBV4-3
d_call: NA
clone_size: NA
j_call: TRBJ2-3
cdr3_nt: TGCGCCAGCAGCCAAACGGCAGGGACCGTCACAGATACGCAGTATTTT
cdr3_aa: CASSQTAGTVTDTQYF

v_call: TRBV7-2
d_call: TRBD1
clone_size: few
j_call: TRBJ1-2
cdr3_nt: TGTGCCAGCAGCCAGGGACAGGGCTATGGCTACACCTTC
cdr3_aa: CASSQGQGYGYTF

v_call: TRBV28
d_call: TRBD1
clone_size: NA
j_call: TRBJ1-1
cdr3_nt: TGTGCCAGCAGTCCACGACAGGGATTATCGGATACTGAAGCTTTCTTT
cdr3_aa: CASSPRQGLSDTEAFF

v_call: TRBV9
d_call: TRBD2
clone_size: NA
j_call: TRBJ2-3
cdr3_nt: TGTGCCAGCAGCGTAGGACTAGCGTCAGATACGCAGTATTTT
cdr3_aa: CASSVGLASDTQYF

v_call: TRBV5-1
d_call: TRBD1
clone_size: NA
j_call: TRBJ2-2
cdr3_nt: TGCGCCAGCAGCAACCGGGACAGGGGAGGGGAGCTGTTTTTT
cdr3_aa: CASSNRDRGGELFF

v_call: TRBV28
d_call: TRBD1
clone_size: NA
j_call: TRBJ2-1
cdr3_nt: TGTGCCACCAAATTGGGGGACAGAGACTACAATGAGCAGTTCTTC
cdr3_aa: CATKLGDRDYNEQFF

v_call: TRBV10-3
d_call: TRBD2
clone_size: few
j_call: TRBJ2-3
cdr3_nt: TGTGCCATCAGTATCAGCGGGAGTGATACGCAGTATTTT
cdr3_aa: CAISISGSDTQYF

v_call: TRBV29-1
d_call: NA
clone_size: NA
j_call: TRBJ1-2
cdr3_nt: TGCAGCGTTGAACTGGGGTATGGCTACACCTTC
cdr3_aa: CSVELGYGYTF

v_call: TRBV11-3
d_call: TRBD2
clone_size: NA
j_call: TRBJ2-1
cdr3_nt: TGTGCCAGCAGCTCTTCTAGCGGCAATGAGCAGTTCTTC
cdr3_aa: CASSSSSGNEQFF

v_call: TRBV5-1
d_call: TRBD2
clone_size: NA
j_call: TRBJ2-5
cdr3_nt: TGCGCCAGCAGCCTCCAGCCGACTAGCGGGAGGGCCATCCGCGGGGAGACCCAGTACTTC
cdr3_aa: CASSLQPTSGRAIRGETQYF